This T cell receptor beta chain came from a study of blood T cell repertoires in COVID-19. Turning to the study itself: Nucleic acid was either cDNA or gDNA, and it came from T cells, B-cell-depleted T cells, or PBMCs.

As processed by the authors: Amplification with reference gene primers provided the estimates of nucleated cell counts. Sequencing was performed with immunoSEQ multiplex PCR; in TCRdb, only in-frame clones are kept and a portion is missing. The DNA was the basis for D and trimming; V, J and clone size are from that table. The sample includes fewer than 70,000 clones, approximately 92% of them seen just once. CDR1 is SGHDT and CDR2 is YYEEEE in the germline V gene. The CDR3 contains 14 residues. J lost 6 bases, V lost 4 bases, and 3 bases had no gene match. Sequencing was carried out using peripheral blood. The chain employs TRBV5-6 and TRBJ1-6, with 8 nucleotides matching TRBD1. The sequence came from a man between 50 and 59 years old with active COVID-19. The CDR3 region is CASSEDRANSPLHF. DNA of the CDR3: TGTGCCAGCAGCGAGGACAGGGCTAATTCACCCCTCCACTTT.